A single sample is the source of the 31 T cell receptor beta chains below, sequenced in a study of T cells in Graves' hyperthyroidism and ophthalmopathy. Researchers took RNA transcripts and amplified the TCR beta CDR3 regions from them. An initial round of RT-PCR targeting the TCR CDR3 relied on the HTBI primer set. One entry per CDR3 protein results from TCRdb running MiXCR on the multiplex PCR reads. The table records under 250,000 distinct CDR3 sequences, about a sixth of them present only once. Sequenced material: blood. Source of these receptors: a woman between 45 and 65 years old with Graves' hyperthyroidism.

This clonotype was seen a few times. The chain employs TRBV4-2 and TRBJ2-1; D not certain. V lost 0 bases to trimming and J lost 7 bases, with 13 bases between them. This CDR3 contains 15 residues. Per germline, CDR1 LGHNA and CDR2 YNFKEQ. The CDR3 spells CASSQDSSVPNEQFF. In nucleotides, the CDR3 is TGTGCCAGCAGCCAAGATTCGTCTGTGCCAAATGAGCAGTTCTTC.

This clonotype has a count of ten or more. The chain carries TRBV24-1 and TRBJ2-1, with unresolved D. The length of the CDR3 is 16 residues. The V end was cut by 0 bases, the J end by 7 bases, with 15 bases between. Germline CDR1 reads KGHDR; CDR2 reads SFDVKD. The CDR3 region is CATSDLAGPTWNEQFF. In DNA form, the CDR3 reads TGTGCCACCAGTGATTTGGCAGGACCGACCTGGAATGAGCAGTTCTTC.

The chain links TRBV7-6 to TRBJ2-5, with D perhaps matching TRBD2 (6 bases). Germline loops: CDR1 SGHVS, CDR2 FNYEAQ. V was shortened by 2 bases and J by 1 base, with 11 bases between the two germline ends. This CDR3 contains 15 residues. CDR3 coding DNA: TGTGCCAGCAGCTTAACCGGGACTCGCCAAGAGACCCAGTACTTC. Translated: CASSLTGTRQETQYF. Using reference TRBV7-6 and TRBJ2-5 for the parts outside the CDR3, the full variable domain is GAGVSQSPRYKVTKRGQDVALRCDPISGHVSLYWYRQALGQGPEFLTYFNYEAQQDKSGLPNDRFSAERPEGSISTLTIQRTEQRDSAMYRCASSLTGTRQETQYFGPGTRLLVL.

The rearrangement links TRBV3-1 to TRBJ2-5; 9 bases are a match to TRBD2. Germline V lookup: CDR1 LGHDT, CDR2 YNNKEL (reference sequence). This CDR3 is built from 16 residues. The trim removed 1 base at V and 2 bases at J, leaving 5 bases unmatched. The CDR3 DNA reads TGTGCCAGCAGCCAAGGTCTTAGCGGGGGACAAGAGACCCAGTACTTC. It is translated as CASSQGLSGGQETQYF.

This clonotype is a singleton in its sample. A much larger clone is a single base away; this may be a read error. The rearrangement links TRBV11-2 to TRBJ1-1; no definite D call. Germline V gives CDR1 SGHAT, CDR2 FQNNGV. Trimming left V 5 bases short and J 7 bases short, with 20 bases between. There are 15 residues in the CDR3. CDR3 DNA: TGTGCCAGCAGCCGCGAGGTTATCAAGACCATTGAAGCTTTCTTT. Translating gives CASSREVIKTIEAFF.

This chain links TRBV25-1 with TRBJ2-7; 13 positions match TRBD2. V lost 4 bases and J lost 3; bases outside the gene matches: 9. Germline-derived CDR1 and CDR2 are MGHDK and SYGVNS. This CDR3 contains 17 residues. CDR3 nucleotides: TGTGCCAGCAGTGTAAAAGGGACTAGCGGGACCCTCTACGAGCAGTACTTC. This encodes CASSVKGTSGTLYEQYF.

This clonotype has a handful of counts. A much larger clone lies one base from this, so it may be a read error. The genes are TRBV28 and TRBJ2-7, with D tentatively TRBD1 (5 bases). The CDR3 spans 13 residues. Germline V gene sequence: CDR1 MDHEN, CDR2 SYDVKM. The CDR3 coding sequence is TGTGCCAGCCAGGACAAGAGCTCCTACGAGCAGTGCTTC. Its protein product is CASQDKSSYEQCF.

This clonotype was recorded many times. The DNA for the CDR3 is TGCAGTGCAAAGGACCCAGTAGCCAAAAACATTCAGTACTTC. This translates into CSAKDPVAKNIQYF. The chain has TRBV20-1 and TRBJ2-4; D is unresolved. Germline lookup yields CDR1 DFQATT and CDR2 SNEGSKA (reference sequence). The CDR3 contains 14 residues. V gave up 6 bases and J gave up 0 bases, with 12 bases separating them.

At least ten counts were recorded for this clonotype. The chain has TRBV20-1 and TRBJ2-7; 9 nucleotides line up with TRBD1. In germline, CDR1 is DFQATT, CDR2 SNEGSKA (reference sequence). This CDR3 is built from 13 residues. V lost 6 bases to trimming and J lost 3 bases; unmatched junction nucleotides: 6. For the CDR3, the DNA is TGCAGTGCGACAGGGGGGGGGGTCTACGAGCAGTACTTC. It codes for CSATGGGVYEQYF.

There are many counts of this clonotype. V gene TRBV2 combines with J gene TRBJ2-1; TRBD1 matches 9 bases. The CDR3 is 14 residues long. Germline V gene sequence: CDR1 SNHLY, CDR2 FYNNEI. Losses at the gene ends were 6 bases for V and 8 bases for J; bases not matched to a gene: 8. The CDR3 reads CASSPGTGFDEQFF. The CDR3 DNA follows: TGTGCCAGCAGCCCCGGGACAGGGTTCGATGAGCAGTTCTTC. Using reference TRBV2 and TRBJ2-1 for the parts outside the CDR3, the full variable domain is EPEVTQTPSHQVTQMGQEVILRCVPISNHLYFYWYRQILGQKVEFLVSFYNNEISEKSEIFDDQFSVERPDGSNFTLKIRSTKLEDSAMYFCASSPGTGFDEQFFGPGTRLTVL.

In this sample, this clonotype turned up many times. The chain uses TRBV7-9 and TRBJ2-7, with 7 positions matching TRBD1. V dropped 4 bases and J dropped 3; count of bases not matched to a gene: 9. The CDR3 is made up of 15 amino acids. Germline V gene sequence: CDR1 SEHNR, CDR2 FQNEAQ (reference sequence). The CDR3 protein is CASSYAWGQLYEQYF. The CDR3 DNA reads TGTGCCAGCAGCTACGCATGGGGACAGCTCTACGAGCAGTACTTC. The full variable domain, rest sourced from reference TRBV7-9 and TRBJ2-7, is DTGVSQNPRHKITKRGQNVTFRCDPISEHNRLYWYRQTLGQGPEFLTYFQNEAQLEKSRLLSDRFSAERPKGSFSTLEIQRTEQGDSAMYLCASSYAWGQLYEQYFGPGTRLTVT.

This chain joins TRBV2 and TRBJ2-7, with D possibly TRBD1 on 6 matching bases. With 4 bases removed from V and 8 bases from J, the gap between germline ends came to 15 bases. This CDR3 comprises 13 residues. Germline V lookup: CDR1 SNHLY, CDR2 FYNNEI. This CDR3 reads CASSVLEQGKQYF. DNA for the CDR3: TGTGCCAGCAGTGTGTTGGAACAGGGTAAGCAGTACTTC. Full variable domain (missing parts from reference TRBV2 and TRBJ2-7): EPEVTQTPSHQVTQMGQEVILRCVPISNHLYFYWYRQILGQKVEFLVSFYNNEISEKSEIFDDQFSVERPDGSNFTLKIRSTKLEDSAMYFCASSVLEQGKQYFGPGTRLTVT.

The chain carries TRBV6-1 and TRBJ2-5; D uncertain. The V end lost 8 bases, the J end lost 4 bases, and 11 bases lay between the germline ends. Germline lookup yields CDR1 MNHNS and CDR2 SASEGT. This CDR3 has 12 residues. The CDR3 DNA sequence: TGTGCCAGCTACAGTCGGGTAGAGACCCAGTACTTC. It yields the protein CASYSRVETQYF.

This clonotype showed up many times. J is TRBJ2-1 and V is TRBV7-9; D is possibly TRBD1 (6 bases). CDR1 SEHNR and CDR2 FQNEAQ come from the germline V gene (reference sequence). The CDR3 runs 16 residues. V was clipped by 3 bases and J by 0 bases, with 12 bases between them. The CDR3 DNA sequence: TGTGCCAGCAGCTTCCAGACAGGACTCTCCTACAATGAGCAGTTCTTC. It codes for CASSFQTGLSYNEQFF.

This sequence joins TRBV7-2 and TRBJ2-5; no clear D gene. CDR1 is SGHTA and CDR2 is FQGNSA in the germline V gene. V lost 2 bases and J 5 bases, leaving 9 bases between the germline ends. This CDR3 comprises 13 residues. The CDR3 sequence: CASSLNGWETQYF. The CDR3 nucleotides read TGTGCCAGCAGCTTAAACGGCTGGGAGACCCAGTACTTC.

The V and J genes are TRBV28 and TRBJ1-2; D unresolved. Germline CDR1 reads MDHEN; CDR2 reads SYDVKM. This CDR3 comprises 14 residues. Deletions cut 1 base from V and 8 bases from J, with 14 bases between. As DNA, the CDR3 is TGTGCCAGCAGTTTATTCCCCGGCCCTGGCGGCTACACCTTC. Encoded protein: CASSLFPGPGGYTF.

The chain carries TRBV2 and TRBJ2-2; no firm D call. Per germline, CDR1 SNHLY and CDR2 FYNNEI. CDR3 length: 13 amino acids. Trimming stripped 4 bases from V and 6 bases from J, with 9 bases between. CDR3 sequence reads: CASSVSGPGELFF. In nucleotides, the CDR3 is TGTGCCAGCAGTGTTTCGGGTCCCGGGGAGCTGTTTTTT. Based on the CDR3 plus reference TRBV2 and TRBJ2-2, the full variable domain is EPEVTQTPSHQVTQMGQEVILRCVPISNHLYFYWYRQILGQKVEFLVSFYNNEISEKSEIFDDQFSVERPDGSNFTLKIRSTKLEDSAMYFCASSVSGPGELFFGEGSRLTVL.

There are a few counts of this clonotype. CDR3 region: CASSVDEGASYGYTF. In nucleotides, the CDR3 is TGTGCCAGCAGCGTAGATGAGGGGGCAAGCTATGGCTACACCTTC. The chain couples TRBV9 to TRBJ1-2; 7 bases map to TRBD1. This CDR3 has 15 residues. From germline, CDR1 is SGDLS and CDR2 YYNGEE. With V trimmed by 0 bases and J by 4 bases, 6 bases remained unmatched.

This clonotype was observed many times. The rearrangement uses TRBV2 and TRBJ2-1; 11 bases are shared with TRBD2. The CDR3 contains 15 residues. The germline V gene has CDR1 SNHLY and CDR2 FYNNEI. Trimming took 6 bases from V and 7 from J; bases not matched to a gene: 8. The CDR3 reads CASSPLAGGSNEQFF. CDR3 DNA sequence: TGTGCCAGCAGCCCTCTAGCGGGAGGATCGAATGAGCAGTTCTTC.

This clonotype was recorded at least ten times. The chain employs TRBV24-1 and TRBJ2-7; a possible D gene is TRBD2 (5 bases). Deletions cut 9 bases from V and 0 bases from J, with 11 bases between. The CDR3 runs to 13 residues. Germline V gene data show CDR1 as KGHDR and CDR2 as SFDVKD. CDR3 bases: TGTGCCACCCTAACTAGAAGCTCCTACGAGCAGTACTTC. Encoded protein: CATLTRSSYEQYF.

This clonotype was observed a handful of times. V is TRBV7-8 and J is TRBJ1-5, with D uncertain. This CDR3 has 12 amino acids. Trimming shortened V by 3 bases and J by 7 bases, and 7 bases separated the two germline ends. Germline V gene lookup returns CDR1 SGHVS and CDR2 FQNEAQ. DNA for the CDR3: TGTGCCAGCAGCTTCCGGGAACAGCCCCAGCATTTT. This translates into CASSFREQPQHF.

The CDR3 DNA is TGTGCCAGCAGCTCCCGACAGGGCCTCGACAATGAGCAGTTCTTC. Protein product: CASSSRQGLDNEQFF. This chain links TRBV7-9 with TRBJ2-1, with 7 bases that match TRBD1. Germline-derived CDR1 and CDR2 are SEHNR and FQNEAQ (reference sequence). The CDR3 totals 15 residues. The J segment lost 5 bases and the V segment lost 4 bases, leaving 8 bases of the junction unmatched.

This clonotype was counted ten times or more. The chain carries TRBV29-1 and TRBJ2-3, with TRBD1 matching over 8 bases. After removal of 4 bases from V and 2 bases from J, the junction contained 5 bases not matched to a gene. Germline CDR1 is SQVTM and CDR2 is ANQGSEA. This CDR3 comprises 14 residues. Written as DNA, the CDR3 is TGCAGCGTTGCGCAGGGGGCGATCACAGATACGCAGTATTTT. Translation: CSVAQGAITDTQYF.

Ten or more counts support this clonotype. The chain carries TRBV28 and TRBJ2-7; 8 bases align to TRBD1. The length of the CDR3 is 11 residues. CDR1 and CDR2 from the germline V gene are MDHEN and SYDVKM. V shed 6 bases, J shed 7 bases, and the junction held 2 bases outside the gene matches. The CDR3 sequence is CASRTGEEQYF. CDR3 sequence (DNA): TGTGCCAGCAGGACAGGGGAAGAGCAGTACTTC.

This clonotype has more than one count but fewer than ten. J is TRBJ2-3 and V is TRBV18; TRBD2 matches at 11 bases. The V gene's germline CDR1 is KGHSH and CDR2 LQKENI. After removal of 3 bases from V and 2 bases from J, the junction contained 7 bases not matched to a gene. CDR3 length: 17 residues. CDR3 loop: CASSPPSGRPNTDTQYF. In nucleotides, the CDR3 is TGTGCCAGCTCACCCCCTAGCGGGAGGCCAAACACAGATACGCAGTATTTT. The entire variable domain, with the rest obtained from reference TRBV18 and TRBJ2-3, is as follows: NAGVMQNPRHLVRRRGQEARLRCSPMKGHSHVYWYRQLPEEGLKFMVYLQKENIIDESGMPKERFSAEFPKEGPSILRIQQVVRGDSAAYFCASSPPSGRPNTDTQYFGPGTRLTVL.

The chain combines TRBV14 with TRBJ2-5, with D possibly matching TRBD2 (5 bases). This CDR3 region has 14 residues. Looked up from germline, CDR1 is SGHDN and CDR2 is FVKESK. Trimming took off 5 bases at V and 5 bases at J, with 15 bases between the two ends. The CDR3 is CASSMLTGSETQYF. Written as DNA, the CDR3 is TGTGCCAGCAGCATGCTGACGGGATCGGAGACCCAGTACTTC.

This clonotype appeared a few times. The genes are TRBV3-1 and TRBJ2-7; 9 nucleotides line up with TRBD2. Germline V lookup: CDR1 LGHDT, CDR2 YNNKEL (reference sequence). This CDR3 has 16 residues. V lost 3 bases and J lost 0; bases outside the gene matches: 6. For the CDR3, the DNA is TGTGCCAGCAGCCACCCTAGCGGGGCCTTCTCCTACGAGCAGTACTTC. Protein product: CASSHPSGAFSYEQYF.

The CDR3 loop is CASSFSRTGASEKLFF. CDR3 sequence (DNA): TGTGCCAGCAGCTTCAGCCGGACAGGGGCTTCTGAAAAACTGTTTTTT. V gene TRBV7-9 combines with J gene TRBJ1-4; 9 positions match TRBD1. Trimming took 3 bases from V and 7 from J; bases not matched to a gene: 9. Germline V gives CDR1 SEHNR, CDR2 FQNEAQ (reference sequence). This CDR3 is built from 16 residues.

This clonotype appeared a few times. This chain uses TRBV5-1 with TRBJ2-1; the D gene is possibly TRBD2 (6 bases). CDR3 size: 14 residues. The V gene's germline CDR1 is SGHRS and CDR2 YFSETQ. V shed 0 bases and J shed 8 bases, with 12 bases lying between them. This CDR3 reads CASSLGGARDEQFF. CDR3 sequence (DNA): TGCGCCAGCAGCTTGGGCGGGGCCCGGGATGAGCAGTTCTTC.

The rearrangement joins TRBV6-1 to TRBJ1-1; TRBD1 matches at 8 bases. Germline CDR1 is MNHNS and CDR2 is SASEGT. V trimming: 3 bases; J trimming: 3 bases; junction bases outside the gene matches: 6. The CDR3 is made up of 15 amino acids. CDR3 DNA: TGTGCCAGCAGTGACGTGGCAGGGGGCCACACTGAAGCTTTCTTT. It specifies CASSDVAGGHTEAFF.

This clonotype was counted ten times or more. The chain employs TRBV20-1 and TRBJ2-2; TRBD2 agrees at 7 bases. The CDR3 totals 15 residues. Per the germline V gene, CDR1 is DFQATT and CDR2 is SNEGSKA (reference sequence). J lost 3 bases, V lost 0 bases, and 4 bases had no gene match. This chain's CDR3 is CSAREAGAYTGELFF. CDR3 in DNA: TGCAGTGCTAGAGAGGCGGGAGCGTACACCGGGGAGCTGTTTTTT.